This T cell receptor (beta chain) was sequenced in a study of spatial heterogeneity in lung cancer. Overall study results and limits: At resection, ubiquitous expanded tumor TCRs appeared in blood more than at follow-up.

In this sample, this clonotype turned up many times. Its matching antigen is unknown. TCRdb redid the calling of the 5' RACE reads with MiXCR, one entry per CDR3 protein. Of 48,000 or so distinct CDR3 sequences listed, less than 6% were seen once; the top ten hold over 8.5%. V lost 3 bases, J lost 3 bases, and 11 bases lay in between. In germline, CDR1 is MGHRA, CDR2 YSYEKL. The CDR3 loop spans 14 amino acids. Time point noted: sample taken at primary tumor resection. The study sequenced unsorted whole RNA from tumor, nontumor lung or frozen PBMC. V is TRBV4-1 and J is TRBJ2-5; perhaps TRBD1 as D (6 bases). This receptor was identified in a male donor with early-stage non-small cell lung cancer. The sample in question was PBMCs, obtained at surgery. CDR3 residues: CASSQEAGEETQYF. The DNA for the CDR3 is TGCGCCAGCAGCCAGGAGGCAGGGGAAGAGACCCAGTACTTC.